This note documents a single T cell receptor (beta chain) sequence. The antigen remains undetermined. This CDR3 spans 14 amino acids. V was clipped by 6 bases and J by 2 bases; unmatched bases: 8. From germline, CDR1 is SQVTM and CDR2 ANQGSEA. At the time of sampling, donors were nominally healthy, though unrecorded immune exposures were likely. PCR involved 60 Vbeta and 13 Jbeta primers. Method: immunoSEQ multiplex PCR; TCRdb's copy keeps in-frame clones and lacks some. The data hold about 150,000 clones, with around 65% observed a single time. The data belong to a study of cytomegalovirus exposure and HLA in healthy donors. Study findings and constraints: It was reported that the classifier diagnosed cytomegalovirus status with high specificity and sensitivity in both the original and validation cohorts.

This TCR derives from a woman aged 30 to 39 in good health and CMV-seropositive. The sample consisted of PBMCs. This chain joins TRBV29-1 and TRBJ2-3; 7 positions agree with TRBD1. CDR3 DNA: TGCAGCGTGGATCGACAGGGCCTCACAGATACGCAGTATTTT. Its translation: CSVDRQGLTDTQYF.